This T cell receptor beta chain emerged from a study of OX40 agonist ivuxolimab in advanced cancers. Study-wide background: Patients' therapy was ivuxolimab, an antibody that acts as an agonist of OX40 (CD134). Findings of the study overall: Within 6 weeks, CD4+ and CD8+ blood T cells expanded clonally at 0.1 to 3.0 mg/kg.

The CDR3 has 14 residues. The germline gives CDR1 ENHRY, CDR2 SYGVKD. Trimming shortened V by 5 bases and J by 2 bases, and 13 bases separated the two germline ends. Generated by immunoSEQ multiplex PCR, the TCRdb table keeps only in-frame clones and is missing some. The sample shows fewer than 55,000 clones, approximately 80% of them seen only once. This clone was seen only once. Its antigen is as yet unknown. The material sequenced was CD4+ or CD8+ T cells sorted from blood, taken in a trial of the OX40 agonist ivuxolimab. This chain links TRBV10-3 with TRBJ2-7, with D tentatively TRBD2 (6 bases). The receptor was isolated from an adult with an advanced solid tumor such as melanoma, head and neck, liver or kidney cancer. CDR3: CAISPGLRTYEQYF. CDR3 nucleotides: TGTGCCATCAGTCCGGGACTGAGAACCTACGAGCAGTACTTC.